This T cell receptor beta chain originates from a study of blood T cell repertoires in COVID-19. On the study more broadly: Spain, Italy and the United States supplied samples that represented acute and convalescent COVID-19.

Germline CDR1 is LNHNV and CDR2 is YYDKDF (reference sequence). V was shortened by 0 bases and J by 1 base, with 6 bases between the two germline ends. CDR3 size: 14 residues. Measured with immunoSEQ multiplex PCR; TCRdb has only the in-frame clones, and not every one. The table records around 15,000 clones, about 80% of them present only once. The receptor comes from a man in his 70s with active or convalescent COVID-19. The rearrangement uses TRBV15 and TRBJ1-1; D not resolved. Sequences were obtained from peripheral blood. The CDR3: CATSREGRNTEAFF. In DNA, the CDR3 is TGTGCCACCAGCAGAGAGGGCCGGAACACTGAAGCTTTCTTT.